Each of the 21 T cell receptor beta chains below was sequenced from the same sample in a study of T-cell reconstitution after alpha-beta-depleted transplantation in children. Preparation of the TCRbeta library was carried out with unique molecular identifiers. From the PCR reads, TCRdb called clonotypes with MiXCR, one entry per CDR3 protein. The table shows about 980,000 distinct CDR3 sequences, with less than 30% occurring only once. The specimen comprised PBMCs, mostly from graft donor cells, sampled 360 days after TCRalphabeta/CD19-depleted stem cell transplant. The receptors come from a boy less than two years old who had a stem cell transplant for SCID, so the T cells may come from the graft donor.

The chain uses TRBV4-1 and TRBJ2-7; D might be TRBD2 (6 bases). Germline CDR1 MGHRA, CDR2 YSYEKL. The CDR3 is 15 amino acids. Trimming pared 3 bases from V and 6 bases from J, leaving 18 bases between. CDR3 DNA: TGCGCCAGCAGCCATTTAGCGGAAAAGTACATCGAGCAGTACTTC. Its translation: CASSHLAEKYIEQYF.

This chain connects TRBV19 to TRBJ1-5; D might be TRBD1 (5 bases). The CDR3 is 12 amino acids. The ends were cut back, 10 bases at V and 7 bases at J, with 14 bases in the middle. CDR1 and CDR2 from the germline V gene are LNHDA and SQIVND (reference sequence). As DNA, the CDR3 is TGTGCCACCACAGGTAGAGGCCAGCCCCAGCATTTT. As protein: CATTGRGQPQHF.

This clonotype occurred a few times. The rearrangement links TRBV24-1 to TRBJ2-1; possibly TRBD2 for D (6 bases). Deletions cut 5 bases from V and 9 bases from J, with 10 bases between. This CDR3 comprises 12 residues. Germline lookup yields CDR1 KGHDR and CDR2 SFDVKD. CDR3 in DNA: TGTGCCACCAGTGTGGGGGGTTTTGAGCAGTTCTTC. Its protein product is CATSVGGFEQFF.

The CDR3 is CAISSRDRGGEQYF. In DNA, the CDR3 is TGTGCCATCAGTAGTCGGGACAGGGGGGGCGAGCAGTACTTC. The chain has TRBV10-3 and TRBJ2-7; 11 bases align to TRBD1. The CDR3 loop spans 14 amino acids. Germline V gene lookup returns CDR1 ENHRY and CDR2 SYGVKD. V was clipped by 5 bases and J by 6 bases; unmatched bases: 6.

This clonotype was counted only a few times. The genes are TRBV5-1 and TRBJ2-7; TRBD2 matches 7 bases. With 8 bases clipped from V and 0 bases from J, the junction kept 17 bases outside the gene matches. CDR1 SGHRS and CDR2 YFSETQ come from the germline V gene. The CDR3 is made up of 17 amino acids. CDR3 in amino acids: CASDPGTNSLSSYEQYF. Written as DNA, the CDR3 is TGCGCCAGTGACCCCGGGACTAACTCCCTCTCCTCCTACGAGCAGTACTTC.

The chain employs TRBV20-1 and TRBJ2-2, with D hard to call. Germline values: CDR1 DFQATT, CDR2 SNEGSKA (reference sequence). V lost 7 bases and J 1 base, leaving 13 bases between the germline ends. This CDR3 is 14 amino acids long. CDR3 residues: CSGSGFQNTGELFF. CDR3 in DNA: TGCAGTGGTTCCGGGTTTCAGAACACCGGGGAGCTGTTTTTT.

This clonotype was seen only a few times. CDR3 nucleotides: TGCGCCAGCAGTCAAAGACATGATGAGCAGTTCTTC. Amino acids: CASSQRHDEQFF. V gene TRBV23-1 combines with J gene TRBJ2-1; D gene uncertain. TRBV23-1 is an open reading frame whose function is uncertain. V was clipped by 2 bases and J by 8 bases, with 7 bases between them. This CDR3 spans 12 amino acids.

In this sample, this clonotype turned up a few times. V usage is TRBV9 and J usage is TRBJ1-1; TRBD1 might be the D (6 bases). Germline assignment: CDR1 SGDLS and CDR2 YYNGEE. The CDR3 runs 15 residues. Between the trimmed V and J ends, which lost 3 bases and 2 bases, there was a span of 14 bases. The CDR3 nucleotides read TGTGCCAGCAGCGAGGCGACAGGACCCAACACTGAAGCTTTCTTT. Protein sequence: CASSEATGPNTEAFF.

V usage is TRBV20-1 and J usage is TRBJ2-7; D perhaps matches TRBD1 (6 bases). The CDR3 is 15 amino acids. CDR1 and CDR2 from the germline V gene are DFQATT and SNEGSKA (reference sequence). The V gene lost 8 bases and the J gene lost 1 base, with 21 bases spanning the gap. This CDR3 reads CSSTNLGGPSYEQYF. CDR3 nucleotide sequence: TGCAGTTCCACCAACCTAGGGGGTCCGTCCTACGAGCAGTACTTC.

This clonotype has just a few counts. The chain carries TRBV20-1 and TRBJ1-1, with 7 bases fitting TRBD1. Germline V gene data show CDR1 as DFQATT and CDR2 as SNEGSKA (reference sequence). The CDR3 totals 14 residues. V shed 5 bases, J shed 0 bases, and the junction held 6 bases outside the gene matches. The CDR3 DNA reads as TGCAGTGCTCCAACGGACAGGCTGAACACTGAAGCTTTCTTT. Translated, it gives CSAPTDRLNTEAFF.

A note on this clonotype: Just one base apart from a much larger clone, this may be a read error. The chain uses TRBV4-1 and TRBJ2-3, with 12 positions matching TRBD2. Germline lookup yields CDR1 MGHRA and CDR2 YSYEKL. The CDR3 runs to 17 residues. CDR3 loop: CAISQERTSGETDTQYF. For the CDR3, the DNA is TGCGCCATCAGCCAAGAAAGGACTAGCGGGGAAACAGATACGCAGTATTTT.

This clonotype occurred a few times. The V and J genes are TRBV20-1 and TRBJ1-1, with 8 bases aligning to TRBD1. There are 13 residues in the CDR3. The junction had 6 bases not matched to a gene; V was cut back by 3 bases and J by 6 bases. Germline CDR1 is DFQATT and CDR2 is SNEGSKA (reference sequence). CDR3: CSASLDRGPEAFF. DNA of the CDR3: TGCAGTGCTAGCCTCGACAGGGGACCTGAAGCTTTCTTT.

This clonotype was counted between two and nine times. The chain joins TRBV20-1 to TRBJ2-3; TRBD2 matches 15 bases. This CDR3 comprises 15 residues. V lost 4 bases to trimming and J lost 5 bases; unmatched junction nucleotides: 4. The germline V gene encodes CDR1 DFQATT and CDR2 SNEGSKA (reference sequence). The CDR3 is CSATWTSGGVDTQYF. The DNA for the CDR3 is TGCAGTGCTACCTGGACTAGCGGGGGGGTAGATACGCAGTATTTT.

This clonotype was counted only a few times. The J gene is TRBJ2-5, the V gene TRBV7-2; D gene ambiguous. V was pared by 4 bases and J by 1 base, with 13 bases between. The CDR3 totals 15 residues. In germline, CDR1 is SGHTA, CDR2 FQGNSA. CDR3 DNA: TGTGCCAGCAGCTCGCTTGGTACTCTCCAAGAGACCCAGTACTTC. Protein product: CASSSLGTLQETQYF.

CDR3 coding DNA: TGTGCCAGCAGCTTGGGTTCTTGGGGGGGGCGAGAAAAACTGTTTTTT. Translating gives CASSLGSWGGREKLFF. The chain links TRBV7-2 to TRBJ1-4; weak D call: TRBD1 (6 bases). The CDR3 has 16 residues. CDR1 is SGHTA, CDR2 FQGNSA, per germline. V was clipped by 3 bases and J by 8 bases, with 19 bases between them.

CDR3 amino acids: CSVATYGRKDRVPQETQYF. CDR3 in DNA: TGCAGCGTTGCCACCTATGGCAGAAAAGACAGGGTCCCCCAAGAGACCCAGTACTTC. V and J are TRBV29-1 and TRBJ2-5; 7 bases are shared with TRBD1. This CDR3 has 19 residues. With 4 bases clipped from V and 1 base from J, the junction kept 21 bases outside the gene matches. Germline V gene lookup returns CDR1 SQVTM and CDR2 ANQGSEA.

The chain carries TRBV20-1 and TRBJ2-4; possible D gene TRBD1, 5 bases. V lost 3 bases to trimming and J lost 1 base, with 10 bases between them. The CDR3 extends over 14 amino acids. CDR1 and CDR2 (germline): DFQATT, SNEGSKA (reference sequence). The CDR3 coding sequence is TGCAGTGCTAGGGACGCAGGGGCCAAAAACATTCAGTACTTC. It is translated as CSARDAGAKNIQYF.

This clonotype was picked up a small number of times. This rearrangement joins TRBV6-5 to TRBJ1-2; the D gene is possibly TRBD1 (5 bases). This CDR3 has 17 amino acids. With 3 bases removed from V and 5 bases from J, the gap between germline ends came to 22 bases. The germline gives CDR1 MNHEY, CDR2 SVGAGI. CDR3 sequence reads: CASSYDALAGETYGYTF. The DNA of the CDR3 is TGTGCCAGCAGTTATGATGCCCTAGCGGGGGAAACATATGGCTACACCTTC.

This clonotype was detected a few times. This CDR3 reads CASSQEGVRMYSGANVLTF. The CDR3 DNA reads as TGCGCCAGCAGCCAAGAGGGGGTAAGGATGTACTCTGGGGCCAACGTCCTGACTTTC. This chain uses TRBV4-1 with TRBJ2-6; D might be TRBD1 or TRBD2, each matching 5 bases. V shed 0 bases and J shed 0 bases, with 15 bases lying between them. From germline, CDR1 is MGHRA and CDR2 YSYEKL. This CDR3 is built from 19 residues.

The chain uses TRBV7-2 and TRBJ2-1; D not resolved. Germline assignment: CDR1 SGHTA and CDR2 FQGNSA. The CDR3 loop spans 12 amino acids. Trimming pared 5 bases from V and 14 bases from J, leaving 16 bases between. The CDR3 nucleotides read TGTGCCAGCAGCGACATTCAAGGATGGGAGTTCTTC. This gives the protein CASSDIQGWEFF.

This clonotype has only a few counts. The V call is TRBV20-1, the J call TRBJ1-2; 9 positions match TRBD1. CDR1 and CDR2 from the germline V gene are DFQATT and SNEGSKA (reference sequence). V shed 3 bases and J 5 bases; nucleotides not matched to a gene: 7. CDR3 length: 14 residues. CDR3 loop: CSASLNRGPYGYTF. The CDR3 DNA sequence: TGCAGTGCTAGTTTGAACAGGGGGCCTTATGGCTACACCTTC.